The rows below give T cell receptor beta chains drawn from one sample of a study of CD4 T cells in relation to SARS-CoV-2 and coronaviruses. Their cognate antigens are unknown. This table comes from immunoSEQ multiplex PCR, and its TCRdb copy is limited to in-frame clones, with some not included. This table has under 14,000 clones, about 81% appearing once. Sequencing input: CD4+ T cells from PBMCs, cultured in vitro. The receptors stem from a human donor in good health. Both conserved end residues are part of each CDR3. A D gene is named only where the DNA matches it firmly. Clone size appears in some rows only: once, few, many, or a class for an expanded clone.

cdr3_aa	cdr3_nt	d_call	v_call	clone_size	j_call
CASSISEKLFF	TGTGCCAGTAGTATATCCGAAAAACTGTTTTTT	NA	TRBV19	NA	TRBJ1-4
CASSRGLDHHYEQYF	TGTGCCAGCAGCAGGGGACTGGACCACCACTACGAGCAGTACTTC	NA	TRBV5-4	NA	TRBJ2-7
CSVRRQNTEAFF	TGCAGCGTGCGGCGGCAGAACACTGAAGCTTTCTTT	NA	TRBV29-1	once	TRBJ1-1
CASMQAGGPGTGELFF	TGTGCCAGCATGCAAGCGGGAGGGCCGGGGACCGGGGAGCTGTTTTTT	TRBD2	TRBV28	NA	TRBJ2-2
CASSYPPDGQGELFF	TGTGCCAGCAGTTACCCCCCGGACGGGCAAGGGGAGCTGTTTTTT	NA	TRBV6-5	NA	TRBJ2-2
CASSQSLQGRGEKLFF	TGTGCCAGCAGCCAGTCACTACAGGGGAGGGGTGAAAAACTGTTTTTT	TRBD1	TRBV7-9	NA	TRBJ1-4
CASSYPTASGANVLTF	TGTGCCAGCAGTTACCCTACGGCCTCTGGGGCCAACGTCCTGACTTTC	NA	TRBV7-2	NA	TRBJ2-6
CASSDSRLGPVGTYEQYF	TGTGCCAGCAGTGACTCTCGTTTGGGCCCAGTAGGAACCTACGAGCAGTACTTC	NA	TRBV6-4	NA	TRBJ2-7
CASSYIGRTNYGYTF	TGTGCCAGCAGTTACATCGGGAGAACTAACTATGGCTACACCTTC	NA	TRBV6-2/TRBV6-3	few	TRBJ1-2
CASSMTSGGNTGELFF	TGCGCCAGCAGCATGACTAGCGGGGGGAATACCGGGGAGCTGTTTTTT	TRBD2	TRBV5-1	NA	TRBJ2-2
CASSPYETQYF	TGTGCCAGCAGCCCGTATGAGACCCAGTACTTC	NA	TRBV5-8	once	TRBJ2-5
CASSYGGANQPQHF	TGTGCCAGCAGTTACGGAGGAGCCAATCAGCCCCAGCATTTT	NA	TRBV6-2/TRBV6-3	once	TRBJ1-5
CASSLEYQETQYF	TGTGCCAGCAGCTTGGAGTACCAAGAGACCCAGTACTTC	NA	TRBV11-2	NA	TRBJ2-5
CASSLDTSKSSPLHF	TGCGCCAGCAGTTTGGACACGTCAAAGAGTTCACCCCTCCACTTT	NA	TRBV5-1	few	TRBJ1-6
CASSLDRGSPLHF	TGTGCCAGCAGCTTAGATCGCGGGTCCCCCCTCCACTTT	NA	TRBV11-2	few	TRBJ1-6
CASSPIEGGVNTEAFF	TGTGCCAGCAGCCCCATTGAGGGAGGGGTGAACACTGAAGCTTTCTTT	NA	TRBV11-1	once	TRBJ1-1
CASSGDSTGELFF	TGTGCCAGCAGTGGGGATTCCACCGGGGAGCTGTTTTTT	NA	TRBV2	NA	TRBJ2-2
CASSRDGPYEQYF	TGTGCCAGCAGCCGGGACGGCCCCTACGAGCAGTACTTC	NA	TRBV7-9	NA	TRBJ2-7
CASSLSGSQPQHF	TGTGCCAGCAGTCTCTCGGGTTCTCAGCCCCAGCATTTT	NA	TRBV27	NA	TRBJ1-5
CASSYATKGQPEAFF	TGTGCCAGCAGTTACGCAACCAAGGGACAGCCTGAAGCTTTCTTT	TRBD1	TRBV6-2/TRBV6-3	NA	TRBJ1-1
CASSEKWNSGRGRNEQFF	TGTGCCAGCAGCGAAAAGTGGAATAGCGGGAGGGGTCGGAATGAGCAGTTCTTC	NA	TRBV21-1	once	TRBJ2-1
CASTDAGTETQYF	TGTGCCAGCACCGATGCGGGGACAGAGACCCAGTACTTC	NA	TRBV6-5	NA	TRBJ2-5
CASIGGNEKLFF	TGTGCCAGCATCGGAGGGAACGAAAAACTGTTTTTT	NA	TRBV2	NA	TRBJ1-4
CASSPSTAGSNQPQHF	TGTGCCAGCTCACCAAGTACAGCAGGTTCCAATCAGCCCCAGCATTTT	NA	TRBV18	NA	TRBJ1-5
CASSQPAGTYTF	TGTGCCAGCAGCCAACCTGCGGGGACCTACACCTTC	NA	TRBV3-1/TRBV3-2	NA	TRBJ1-2
CASSFGLEYNEQFF	TGTGCCAGCAGCTTCGGCCTAGAATACAATGAGCAGTTCTTC	NA	TRBV7-3	NA	TRBJ2-1
CASSPPRGANVLTF	TGTGCCAGCAGCCCACCTAGAGGGGCCAACGTCCTGACTTTC	NA	TRBV7-9	NA	TRBJ2-6
CASSPGTANTEAFF	TGCGCCAGCAGCCCGGGGACGGCGAACACTGAAGCTTTCTTT	NA	TRBV5-1	NA	TRBJ1-1
CATASSAGGELFF	TGTGCCACCGCGTCGTCGGCGGGCGGGGAGCTGTTTTTT	NA	TRBV24-1	NA	TRBJ2-2
CAISEGQGVTEAFF	TGTGCCATCAGTGAGGGACAGGGGGTCACTGAAGCTTTCTTT	TRBD1	TRBV10-3	NA	TRBJ1-1
CASSVRGSRTDTQYF	TGTGCCAGCAGCGTACGCGGGAGTCGAACAGATACGCAGTATTTT	TRBD2	TRBV9	NA	TRBJ2-3
CAISESHRGGFDEQFF	TGTGCCATCAGTGAGTCCCACAGGGGGGGATTCGATGAGCAGTTCTTC	NA	TRBV10-3	once	TRBJ2-1
CASSQVLATDTGELFF	TGCGCCAGCAGCCAAGTCCTAGCGACTGACACCGGGGAGCTGTTTTTT	NA	TRBV4-1	NA	TRBJ2-2
CATRRGGTSTDTQYF	TGTGCCACCAGACGGGGGGGGACCAGCACAGATACGCAGTATTTT	TRBD2	TRBV15	NA	TRBJ2-3
CASSSSGGPSTDTQYF	TGTGCCAGCAGTTCGAGCGGGGGACCTAGCACAGATACGCAGTATTTT	TRBD2	TRBV6-2/TRBV6-3	NA	TRBJ2-3
CASSITGAYNEQFF	TGTGCCAGCAGTATTACTGGCGCCTACAATGAGCAGTTCTTC	NA	TRBV6-6	NA	TRBJ2-1
CAISATGTRAHYEQYF	TGTGCCATCAGTGCCACCGGGACCAGAGCCCACTACGAGCAGTACTTC	NA	TRBV10-3	once	TRBJ2-7
CASSQVTSGGPGQYF	TGTGCCAGCAGCCAAGTTACTAGCGGGGGTCCCGGGCAGTATTTT	TRBD2	TRBV3-1/TRBV3-2	once	TRBJ2-3
CASSPGQSTGELFF	TGCGCCAGCAGCCCTGGACAGTCCACCGGGGAGCTGTTTTTT	NA	TRBV5-1	once	TRBJ2-2
CASSRTGSESGNTIYF	TGTGCCAGCAGCAGGACAGGGAGCGAGTCTGGAAACACCATATATTTT	TRBD1	TRBV5-8	NA	TRBJ1-3
CASSLGGDQPQHF	TGTGCCAGCAGCCTTGGGGGGGATCAGCCCCAGCATTTT	NA	TRBV5-4	NA	TRBJ1-5
CASSPRTGNYGYTF	TGTGCCAGCAGCCCTAGGACAGGCAACTATGGCTACACCTTC	TRBD1	TRBV5-4	NA	TRBJ1-2
CASISGWGTTGELFF	TGTGCCAGCATCTCTGGGTGGGGGACCACCGGGGAGCTGTTTTTT	NA	TRBV3-1/TRBV3-2	NA	TRBJ2-2
CASTRGGEDGYTF	TGTGCCAGTACCCGGGGGGGGGAGGACGGCTACACCTTC	NA	TRBV19	NA	TRBJ1-2
CASSYEGAPRYNEQFF	TGTGCCAGCAGCTATGAGGGGGCGCCCAGATACAATGAGCAGTTCTTC	TRBD1	TRBV5-6	NA	TRBJ2-1
CASSYRGLAYNEQFF	TGTGCCAGCAGTTACAGGGGGCTGGCCTACAATGAGCAGTTCTTC	TRBD1	TRBV27	NA	TRBJ2-1
CANQRGFNYGYTF	TGTGCCAACCAAAGGGGGTTCAACTATGGCTACACCTTC	NA	TRBV6-6	NA	TRBJ1-2
CASTGAGTRDTQYF	TGTGCCAGCACCGGTGCGGGCACCCGGGATACGCAGTATTTT	NA	TRBV2	NA	TRBJ2-3
CASSPDRDTGYGYTF	TGCGCCAGCAGCCCCGACAGAGATACTGGCTATGGCTACACCTTC	NA	TRBV5-1	NA	TRBJ1-2
CASSLGGDVDYGYTF	TGTGCCAGCAGCTTAGGGGGGGATGTGGACTATGGCTACACCTTC	NA	TRBV7-2	NA	TRBJ1-2
CASSDPGYSYEQYF	TGTGCCAGCAGTGACCCTGGATACTCCTACGAGCAGTACTTC	NA	TRBV6-1	NA	TRBJ2-7
CASIDGTSGNEQFF	TGTGCCAGCATCGACGGGACTAGCGGTAATGAGCAGTTCTTC	TRBD2	TRBV5-4	NA	TRBJ2-1
CASSQVPLRGINQPQHF	TGCGCCAGCAGCCAAGTGCCTTTACGGGGGATCAATCAGCCCCAGCATTTT	NA	TRBV4-1	NA	TRBJ1-5
CASSKRKDSPLHF	TGTGCCAGCAGCAAACGCAAGGATTCACCCCTCCACTTT	NA	TRBV21-1	NA	TRBJ1-6
CASSRDNYEQYF	TGTGCCAGCAGCCGGGACAACTACGAGCAGTACTTC	NA	TRBV7-2	NA	TRBJ2-7
CASSLQGYNEKLFF	TGTGCCAGCAGCTTGCAGGGGTATAATGAAAAACTGTTTTTT	NA	TRBV5-4	NA	TRBJ1-4
CASSEKVAGGYTDTQYF	TGTGCCAGCAGTGAAAAGGTAGCGGGGGGATACACAGATACGCAGTATTTT	TRBD2	TRBV2	NA	TRBJ2-3